This entry lists 31 T cell receptor beta chains sequenced from one sample in a study of cytomegalovirus exposure and HLA in healthy donors. PCR involved 60 Vbeta and 13 Jbeta primers. Clones were sequenced by immunoSEQ multiplex PCR, and TCRdb holds only the in-frame ones, with some missing. The sample has 150,000 to 200,000 clones, roughly 88% seen once; the top ten hold 6.4%. Sequenced: PBMCs. These receptor sequences come from a man aged 45-60 years in good health and CMV-seropositive.

The V gene is TRBV11-3, the J gene TRBJ2-3, with D unresolved. This CDR3 is 17 amino acids long. V gave up 3 bases and J gave up 2 bases, with 18 bases separating them. Germline assignment: CDR1 SGHNT and CDR2 YENEEA. CDR3 bases: TGTGCCAGCAGCTTCGATCCGGAGATGCCCCACACAGATACGCAGTATTTT. This translates into CASSFDPEMPHTDTQYF.

This rearrangement joins TRBV10-3 to TRBJ1-2, with D possibly being TRBD1 (5 bases). This CDR3 has 15 residues. Trimming shortened V by 3 bases and J by 2 bases, and 13 bases separated the two germline ends. Germline CDR1 and CDR2: ENHRY and SYGVKD. CDR3 coding DNA: TGTGCCATCAGTGATCCCAGGGAGGAAAACTATGGCTACACCTTC. Protein product: CAISDPREENYGYTF.

This clone showed up just once. Other DNA sequences in this specimen translate into the identical CDR3. The chain links TRBV6-5 to TRBJ1-1; tentative D call: TRBD1 (5 bases). Germline CDR1 and CDR2: MNHEY and SVGAGI. The CDR3 length is 15 residues. V shed 7 bases and J shed 0 bases, with 15 bases lying between them. Written as DNA, the CDR3 is TGTGCCAGCACCTTCGCCGGGACTCTGAACACTGAAGCTTTCTTT. It encodes CASTFAGTLNTEAFF.

The CDR3 DNA follows: TGTGCCAGCAGCCAAGGAGCCGGCATGGCGGATACGCAGTATTTT. This gives the protein CASSQGAGMADTQYF. This chain links TRBV7-9 with TRBJ2-3; no clear D gene. V lost 5 bases, J lost 6 bases, and 18 bases lay in between. CDR3 length: 15 amino acids. CDR1 is SEHNR, CDR2 FQNEAQ, per germline (reference sequence).

V usage is TRBV6-6 and J usage is TRBJ2-7; 7 bases match TRBD1. V trimming: 5 bases; J trimming: 2 bases; junction bases outside the gene matches: 6. CDR1 and CDR2 from the germline V gene are MNHNY and SVGAGI (reference sequence). This CDR3 is 14 amino acids long. CDR3 DNA: TGTGCCAGCAGTGTTCGGGACAGTACCTACGAGCAGTACTTC. Protein product: CASSVRDSTYEQYF.

V gene TRBV5-8 combines with J gene TRBJ2-3, with 11 nucleotides matching TRBD2. Germline values: CDR1 SGHTS, CDR2 YDEGEE. V gave up 1 base and J gave up 0 bases; unmatched junction bases: 7. The CDR3 totals 18 residues. CDR3 in amino acids: CASSLFLTSGVSTDTQYF. CDR3 sequence (DNA): TGTGCCAGCAGCTTGTTCCTGACTAGCGGGGTTAGCACAGATACGCAGTATTTT.

Points on this clone: This specimen includes other DNA sequences encoding the same CDR3. The chain recombines TRBV5-3 with TRBJ1-5; D not resolved. TRBV5-3 is an ORF; its function is uncertain. The CDR3 contains 16 residues. V was cut by 4 bases and J by 0 bases, with 14 bases left in between. The CDR3 protein is CARSPSLPYSNQPQHF. The CDR3 DNA reads as TGTGCCAGAAGCCCCTCTCTTCCGTATAGCAATCAGCCCCAGCATTTT.

This clone was seen only once. The V and J genes are TRBV14 and TRBJ2-3, with TRBD2 matching over 12 bases. Germline lookup yields CDR1 SGHDN and CDR2 FVKESK. J gave up 3 bases and V 1 base, and 8 bases lay outside the gene matches. The CDR3 has 18 residues. This chain's CDR3 is CASSQGVTSGRWTDTQYF. Written as DNA, the CDR3 is TGTGCCAGCAGCCAAGGAGTGACTAGCGGGAGATGGACAGATACGCAGTATTTT. Full variable domain (outside the CDR3, taken from reference TRBV14 and TRBJ2-3): EAGVTQFPSHSVIEKGQTVTLRCDPISGHDNLYWYRRVMGKEIKFLLHFVKESKQDESGMPNNRFLAERTGGTYSTLKVQPAELEDSGVYFCASSQGVTSGRWTDTQYFGPGTRLTVL.

The V and J genes are TRBV7-8 and TRBJ1-2; no reliable D call. V was pared by 2 bases and J by 7 bases, with 14 bases between. The germline CDR1 and CDR2 sequences are SGHVS and FQNEAQ. This CDR3 contains 14 residues. For the CDR3, the DNA is TGTGCCAGCAGCTTAACGGGAAAGGCGGTTGGCTACACCTTC. Translation: CASSLTGKAVGYTF.

This clone was detected a few times. The rearrangement links TRBV6-1 to TRBJ1-2, with D possibly being TRBD1 (6 bases). Germline assignment: CDR1 MNHNS and CDR2 SASEGT. This CDR3 has 13 amino acids. Trimming took 6 bases from V and 4 from J, leaving 12 bases between them. The CDR3 sequence: CASRRGGIYGYTF. The CDR3 bases are TGTGCCAGCAGGAGGGGGGGAATCTATGGCTACACCTTC.

The V and J genes are TRBV1 and TRBJ2-1; the DNA was not compared with TRBD1, the D call given in the table. TRBV1 is annotated as a pseudogene. The CDR3 is 16 amino acids. CDR3 bases: TGCACCAGCAGCCTACAATCGGCAGGCCCTTACAATGAGCAGTTCTTC. It specifies CTSSLQSAGPYNEQFF.

J is TRBJ1-5 and V is TRBV10-3; 10 bases match TRBD1. The CDR3 runs 16 residues. V lost 10 bases to trimming and J lost 5 bases; unmatched junction nucleotides: 14. Germline CDR1 ENHRY, CDR2 SYGVKD. The CDR3, as DNA: TGTGCCACCAAAAAGGGTGGGACAGGGGATGATCAGCCCCAGCATTTT. It is translated as CATKKGGTGDDQPQHF.

This clone has just one count. The CDR3 DNA reads as TGTGCCACCCAGGGGTATCCCTCTCGGGGCTACACCTTC. This translates into CATQGYPSRGYTF. The chain joins TRBV10-3 to TRBJ1-2; D possibly corresponds to TRBD1 (6 bases). Trimming took 10 bases from V and 8 from J, leaving 20 bases between them. CDR3 length equals 13 residues. The germline CDR1 and CDR2 sequences are ENHRY and SYGVKD.

The V gene is TRBV6-5, the J gene TRBJ2-1; 9 bases line up with TRBD1. This CDR3 has 16 amino acids. Germline CDR1 reads MNHEY; CDR2 reads SVGAGI. V shed 0 bases and J 5 bases; nucleotides not matched to a gene: 5. The CDR3 DNA is TGTGCCAGCAGTTACTCGTGGACAGGGGAAGACAATGAGCAGTTCTTC. Translating gives CASSYSWTGEDNEQFF.

The chain carries TRBV27 and TRBJ2-5; 8 nucleotides align to TRBD1. The CDR3 spans 15 residues. The V segment lost 6 bases and the J segment 5 bases; nucleotides outside the gene matches: 11. The V gene's germline CDR1 is MNHEY and CDR2 SMNVEV (reference sequence). In DNA form, the CDR3 reads TGTGCCAGCAGCACGGCCGCGGACAGGGTGGAGACCCAGTACTTC. The encoded protein is CASSTAADRVETQYF.

The CDR3, as DNA: TGTGCTAGTGGTGCCGGGACTAGCGGAATCAATGAGCAGTTCTTC. Amino acid sequence: CASGAGTSGINEQFF. The chain combines TRBV12-5 with TRBJ2-1; 11 nucleotides align to TRBD2. V lost 5 bases, J lost 6 bases, and 6 bases stayed unmatched. The CDR3 extends over 15 amino acids. Germline CDR1 and CDR2: LGHNT and FRNRAP.

In nucleotides, the CDR3 is TGTGCCAGCAGCTTCGATAGCGAAGCTTTCTTT. Translating gives CASSFDSEAFF. The J gene is TRBJ1-1, the V gene TRBV5-6; D gene uncertain. Germline V CDR1 and CDR2: SGHDT, YYEEEE. The CDR3 runs to 11 residues. The V gene lost 2 bases and the J gene lost 8 bases, with 7 bases spanning the gap.

The V gene is TRBV19, the J gene TRBJ1-2; tentatively, D is TRBD1 (5 bases). CDR3 size: 16 residues. V shed 7 bases and J shed 4 bases, with 22 bases lying between them. CDR1 LNHDA and CDR2 SQIVND come from the germline V gene (reference sequence). The CDR3 loop is CASTPGEGTFLYGYTF. CDR3 DNA sequence: TGTGCCAGTACGCCGGGAGAAGGGACCTTCCTCTATGGCTACACCTTC.

This sequence joins TRBV19 and TRBJ2-3; TRBD2 agrees at 13 bases. The CDR3 has 17 amino acids. V shed 6 bases and J 0 bases; nucleotides not matched to a gene: 6. Germline V gene sequence: CDR1 LNHDA, CDR2 SQIVND (reference sequence). CDR3 nucleotides: TGTGCCAGTAGCCTGACTAGCGGGGGGTCGAGCACAGATACGCAGTATTTT. Its protein is CASSLTSGGSSTDTQYF.

V is TRBV7-9 and J is TRBJ2-7; 7 bases agree with TRBD2. This CDR3 comprises 15 residues. Germline CDR1 and CDR2: SEHNR and FQNEAQ (reference sequence). Germline trimming cut 5 bases from V and 4 bases from J; bases unmatched to any gene: 11. The CDR3 bases are TGTGCCAGCAGCACCGAGGCCGGGACTACTTACGAGCAGTACGTC. As protein: CASSTEAGTTYEQYV.

This chain links TRBV5-1 with TRBJ2-1; 12 nucleotides align to TRBD2. Germline CDR1 and CDR2: SGHRS and YFSETQ. This CDR3 contains 16 residues. J lost 9 bases, V lost 4 bases, and 11 bases had no gene match. CDR3 nucleotides: TGCGCCAGCAGCAGGGGTCTAGCGGGAGGGTCGGGTGAGCAGTTCTTC. This sequence encodes CASSRGLAGGSGEQFF.

The CDR3 coding sequence is TGTGCCAGTAGGGTGGACGGGGGAGGCTCCTACGAGCAGTACTTC. It is translated as CASRVDGGGSYEQYF. The gene calls are TRBV19 and TRBJ2-7, with a tentative D call TRBD2 (6 bases). The CDR3 has 15 residues. The V end was cut by 6 bases, the J end by 0 bases, with 15 bases between. Per germline, CDR1 LNHDA and CDR2 SQIVND (reference sequence).

The DNA of the CDR3 is TGTGCCAGCAGCTTAGACCCCGGGGGTCAGAACACCGGGGAGCTGTTTTTT. This codes for CASSLDPGGQNTGELFF. The chain is built from TRBV5-4 and TRBJ2-2; D might be TRBD2 (6 bases). Trimming removed 2 bases at V and 1 base at J, with 15 bases between. The germline V gene has CDR1 SGHNT and CDR2 YYREEE (reference sequence). The CDR3 totals 17 residues.

This chain links TRBV5-1 with TRBJ1-3; possible D gene TRBD1, 5 bases. V was cut by 0 bases and J by 0 bases, with 7 bases left in between. Germline V gene sequence: CDR1 SGHRS, CDR2 YFSETQ. The CDR3 totals 15 residues. For the CDR3, the DNA is TGCGCCAGCAGCTTGGTAGGGGACTCTGGAAACACCATATATTTT. As protein: CASSLVGDSGNTIYF. The variable domain in full, completed from reference TRBV5-1 and TRBJ1-3, reads KAGVTQTPRYLIKTRGQQVTLSCSPISGHRSVSWYQQTPGQGLQFLFEYFSETQRNKGNFPGRFSGRQFSNSRSEMNVSTLELGDSALYLCASSLVGDSGNTIYFGEGSWLTVV.

The chain combines TRBV2 with TRBJ1-4; D gene ambiguous. V shed 7 bases and J shed 5 bases, with 17 bases lying between them. This CDR3 spans 15 amino acids. From germline, CDR1 is SNHLY and CDR2 FYNNEI. This chain's CDR3 is CASKGAGGLNEKLFF. In DNA, the CDR3 is TGTGCCAGCAAAGGCGCCGGCGGATTGAATGAAAAACTGTTTTTT.

The count of this clone is one. V gene TRBV9 combines with J gene TRBJ1-1, with D unresolved. Germline V CDR1 and CDR2: SGDLS, YYNGEE. This CDR3 spans 15 amino acids. V lost 0 bases and J lost 10, with 19 bases in between. The CDR3, as DNA: TGTGCCAGCAGCGTAGACTCGGCGGGTGGGGAGGGAGCTTTCTTT. As protein: CASSVDSAGGEGAFF.

The J gene is TRBJ1-2, the V gene TRBV5-4, with 11 bases that match TRBD1. CDR1 is SGHNT, CDR2 YYREEE, per germline (reference sequence). This CDR3 has 15 amino acids. The V and J ends lost 4 bases and 3 bases, in that order; junction bases with no gene match: 5. This CDR3 is CASSRGQGADYGYTF. In nucleotides, the CDR3 is TGTGCCAGCAGCCGCGGACAGGGGGCGGACTATGGCTACACCTTC.

This chain links TRBV4-2 with TRBJ2-1, with D maybe TRBD1 (5 bases). Trimming removed 0 bases from V and 6 bases from J, with 15 bases in between. CDR1 LGHNA and CDR2 YNFKEQ come from the germline V gene. This CDR3 is built from 16 residues. CDR3: CASSQELGHRLNEQFF. The CDR3 coding sequence is TGTGCCAGCAGCCAAGAATTGGGGCACCGACTCAATGAGCAGTTCTTC.

The chain uses TRBV19 and TRBJ2-2; 7 positions match TRBD2. The CDR3 loop spans 16 amino acids. The ends lost 7 bases at V and 0 bases at J; junction bases unmatched: 8. Germline V CDR1 and CDR2: LNHDA, SQIVND (reference sequence). The CDR3 loop is CASTMGGSANTGELFF. For the CDR3, the DNA is TGTGCCAGTACCATGGGGGGGAGTGCGAACACCGGGGAGCTGTTTTTT.

This rearrangement joins TRBV14 to TRBJ2-1, with TRBD2 matching over 13 bases. Germline CDR1 reads SGHDN; CDR2 reads FVKESK. CDR3 length: 18 amino acids. Trimming at V came to 4 bases and at J to 9 bases, leaving 15 bases not matched to a gene. The CDR3 DNA reads TGTGCCAGCAGCCGAGATTTCCCAGGACTAGCGGGAGTGAGTGAGCAGTTCTTC. It encodes CASSRDFPGLAGVSEQFF.

V and J are TRBV4-2 and TRBJ2-3; 8 positions agree with TRBD2. V shed 4 bases, J shed 5 bases, and the junction held 17 bases outside the gene matches. Looked up from germline, CDR1 is LGHNA and CDR2 is YNFKEQ. The CDR3 sequence is 18 residues long. DNA of the CDR3: TGTGCCAGCAGCCCTCTGGGAGCGGGGGCTCAGGTTGAAGATACGCAGTATTTT. This encodes CASSPLGAGAQVEDTQYF.